A selection of T cell receptor beta chains follows, all from one sample in a study of siplizumab effects on memory and regulatory T cells. The method was immunoSEQ multiplex PCR; TCRdb's version includes in-frame clones alone and lacks a portion of them. Altogether about 50,000 clones are present, about 90% being singletons, with the ten largest covering about 0.35%. Sequencing was carried out using naive CD8+ T cells sorted from blood. The source is a human donor in good health. Both conserved end residues are part of each CDR3. The D gene is left open where the match is weak. A row's size may be missing; if present it is once, few, many or a size class.

-	-	TRBV9	TRBJ2-3	CASSVGYSSTDTQYF	TGTGCCAGCAGCGTAGGGTACAGCAGCACAGATACGCAGTATTTT
TRBD1	-	TRBV15	TRBJ1-1	CATSTPDRTTEAFF	TGTGCCACCAGCACTCCGGACAGGACAACTGAAGCTTTCTTT
-	-	TRBV27	TRBJ2-7	CASSLARSGYEQYF	TGTGCCAGCAGTTTAGCTAGGAGTGGCTACGAGCAGTACTTC
-	-	TRBV19	TRBJ2-6	CASSMDGANVLTF	TGTGCCAGTAGCATGGATGGGGCCAACGTCCTGACTTTC
-	-	TRBV9	TRBJ2-7	CASSVEEGFRYEQYF	TGTGCCAGCAGCGTAGAAGAGGGGTTTAGGTACGAGCAGTACTTC
-	once	TRBV4-1	TRBJ1-1	CASSLSKGNTEAFF	TGCGCCAGCAGCCTTAGTAAGGGGAACACTGAAGCTTTCTTT
-	-	TRBV6-5	TRBJ2-1	CASSYPPTASKDEQFF	TGTGCCAGCAGTTACCCCCCTACAGCGAGTAAGGATGAGCAGTTCTTC
-	-	TRBV19	TRBJ1-4	CASSTVGGLEKLFF	TGTGCCAGTAGTACGGTGGGGGGGTTGGAAAAACTGTTTTTT
-	-	TRBV7-9	TRBJ2-5	CASRRGLEETQYF	TGTGCCAGCAGGAGGGGGTTGGAGGAGACCCAGTACTTC
-	-	TRBV9	TRBJ1-3	CASSSDSSSGNTIYF	TGTGCCAGCAGTTCAGACAGTTCCTCTGGAAACACCATATATTTT
-	-	TRBV11-3	TRBJ2-1	CASSYRGAEQFF	TGTGCCAGCAGCTACCGGGGGGCTGAGCAGTTCTTC
-	-	TRBV7-2	TRBJ2-3	CASSQYGLDTDTQYF	TGTGCCAGCAGCCAATACGGACTCGACACAGATACGCAGTATTTT